These 30 T cell receptor beta chains share one sample of origin, sequenced in a study of Graves' ophthalmopathy and Graves' hyperthyroidism. For repertoire sequencing, the TCR beta CDR3 regions were amplified from RNA transcripts. RT-PCR in the first round used HTBI primers; a second-round multiplex PCR followed. One entry per CDR3 protein, called by TCRdb with MiXCR from the multiplex PCR reads. The sample has approximately 1.2 million distinct CDR3 sequences; about two fifths are singletons. Sequenced material: peripheral blood or thyroid tissue (not recorded which). The receptors originated from an adult man with Graves' hyperthyroidism.

The chain uses TRBV15 and TRBJ1-6, with 9 positions matching TRBD1. V shed 3 bases and J 10 bases; nucleotides not matched to a gene: 13. Germline assignment: CDR1 LNHNV and CDR2 YYDKDF (reference sequence). The CDR3 sequence is 17 residues long. The CDR3 spells CATSSRAGTGTGSPLHF. For the CDR3, the DNA is TGTGCCACCAGCAGCCGCGCCGGGACAGGGACCGGCTCACCCCTCCACTTT.

At least ten counts were recorded for this clonotype. The J gene is TRBJ1-2, the V gene TRBV7-2; 8 nucleotides align to TRBD1. The CDR3 sequence is 14 residues long. The V and J ends lost 5 bases and 5 bases, in that order; junction bases with no gene match: 7. Germline assignment: CDR1 SGHTA and CDR2 FQGNSA. The CDR3 protein is CASSTRDRSYGYTF. DNA of the CDR3: TGTGCCAGCAGCACCCGGGACAGGAGTTATGGCTACACCTTC.

The chain couples TRBV14 to TRBJ1-5; D unclear. Trimming pared 7 bases from V and 6 bases from J, leaving 13 bases between. Germline loops: CDR1 SGHDN, CDR2 FVKESK. The CDR3 consists of 13 residues. This chain's CDR3 is CASTSGSGQPQHF. As DNA, the CDR3 is TGTGCCAGCACTTCGGGTAGCGGTCAGCCCCAGCATTTT.

This clonotype was found many times. V is TRBV13 and J is TRBJ2-5; D is ambiguous. The CDR3 is 17 residues long. Germline loops: CDR1 PRHDT, CDR2 FYEKMQ (reference sequence). V lost 5 bases, J lost 1 base, and 20 bases lay in between. The CDR3 here is CASSNQGYRVGQETQYF. The DNA of the CDR3 is TGTGCCAGCAGCAACCAAGGTTACCGAGTGGGCCAAGAGACCCAGTACTTC.

This clonotype showed up just a few times. The rearrangement uses TRBV4-3 and TRBJ1-2; 7 bases match TRBD1. The V segment lost 3 bases and the J segment 0 bases; nucleotides outside the gene matches: 4. The CDR3 runs 15 residues. Per the germline V gene, CDR1 is LGHNA and CDR2 is YSLEER. The CDR3 is CASSQTGTANYGYTF. CDR3 nucleotide sequence: TGCGCCAGCAGCCAGACCGGGACAGCTAACTATGGCTACACCTTC.

The J gene is TRBJ1-6, the V gene TRBV28, with D possibly TRBD1 on 5 matching bases. Germline values: CDR1 MDHEN, CDR2 SYDVKM. This CDR3 is built from 15 residues. The V gene lost 7 bases and the J gene lost 7 bases, with 17 bases spanning the gap. The CDR3 region is CASTTYGGRNSPLHF. The DNA for the CDR3 is TGTGCCAGCACAACATACGGGGGGAGGAATTCACCCCTCCACTTT.

CDR3 residues: CASSRGQPSYEQYF. Here the CDR3 DNA reads TGTGCCAGCAGTCGGGGACAGCCGTCCTACGAGCAGTACTTC. The rearrangement links TRBV27 to TRBJ2-7; 7 bases match TRBD1. The germline gives CDR1 MNHEY, CDR2 SMNVEV (reference sequence). This CDR3 has 14 residues. V lost 5 bases, J lost 1 base, and 5 bases stayed unmatched.

This clonotype has at least ten counts. This chain links TRBV20-1 with TRBJ2-5; the D gene could be TRBD1 or TRBD2 (5 bases each). The germline CDR1 and CDR2 sequences are DFQATT and SNEGSKA (reference sequence). The V and J ends lost 3 bases and 2 bases respectively, with 13 bases between them. The CDR3 has 14 amino acids. The CDR3, as DNA: TGCAGTGCTAGCAGAGGGGATTCACAAGAGACCCAGTACTTC. It yields the protein CSASRGDSQETQYF.

Concerning this clonotype itself: A much larger clone is a single base away; this may be a read error. The chain links TRBV6-2 or TRBV6-3 to TRBJ1-5, with D hard to call. Germline CDR1 is MNHEY and CDR2 is SVGEGT. This CDR3 is built from 14 residues. Written as DNA, the CDR3 is TGTGCCAGCACTCCGGGTGGCCACAATCAGCTCCAGCATTTT. Translation: CASTPGGHNQLQHF.

This clonotype was detected only a few times. Possible read error: a much larger clone is one base away. The J gene is TRBJ1-2, the V gene TRBV13; D call uncertain. CDR3 length: 14 residues. V shed 3 bases and J shed 4 bases, with 12 bases lying between them. Looked up from germline, CDR1 is PRHDT and CDR2 is FYEKMQ (reference sequence). CDR3 amino acids: CASSFRTVRYGYTF. CDR3 DNA sequence: TGTGCCAGCAGCTTCCGGACGGTTCGCTATGGCTACACCTTC.

The chain uses TRBV29-1 and TRBJ1-5; 8 bases map to TRBD1. V was clipped by 8 bases and J by 2 bases; unmatched bases: 11. CDR1 is SQVTM, CDR2 ANQGSEA, per germline. The CDR3 contains 15 residues. The DNA for the CDR3 is TGCAGCTCACAGACAGGGGACTATGGCAATCAGCCCCAGCATTTT. This translates into CSSQTGDYGNQPQHF.

This clonotype was seen at least ten times. The chain recombines TRBV5-5 with TRBJ1-2, with D unclear. This CDR3 spans 11 amino acids. Trimming took 4 bases from V and 8 from J, leaving 9 bases between them. Germline CDR1 and CDR2: SGHKS and YYEKEE (reference sequence). CDR3 bases: TGTGCCAGCAGCAAACTGGACGGCTACACCTTC. This translates into CASSKLDGYTF.

This clonotype turned up a few times. This chain connects TRBV5-1 to TRBJ1-4, with 8 nucleotides matching TRBD1. The CDR3 spans 15 residues. Losses at the gene ends were 4 bases for V and 4 bases for J; bases not matched to a gene: 6. Per germline, CDR1 SGHRS and CDR2 YFSETQ. CDR3 protein: CASSRGQGHNEKLFF. The CDR3 nucleotides read TGCGCCAGCAGCCGAGGACAGGGACATAATGAAAAACTGTTTTTT.

This clonotype was found many times. The chain employs TRBV5-4 and TRBJ1-2; a weak D match, TRBD1 (6 bases). Germline CDR1 is SGHNT and CDR2 is YYREEE (reference sequence). V was pared by 2 bases and J by 2 bases, with 7 bases between. The CDR3 is made up of 13 amino acids. CDR3 region: CASSFGTNYGYTF. DNA of the CDR3: TGTGCCAGCAGCTTCGGGACAAACTATGGCTACACCTTC. Based on the CDR3 plus reference TRBV5-4 and TRBJ1-2, the full variable domain is ETGVTQSPTHLIKTRGQQVTLRCSSQSGHNTVSWYQQALGQGPQFIFQYYREEENGRGNFPPRFSGLQFPNYSSELNVNALELDDSALYLCASSFGTNYGYTFGSGTRLTVV.

A few counts support this clonotype. The J gene is TRBJ2-5, the V gene TRBV6-6; 11 nucleotides match TRBD2. Germline V lookup: CDR1 MNHNY, CDR2 SVGAGI (reference sequence). The ends lost 6 bases at V and 1 base at J; junction bases unmatched: 4. CDR3 length: 15 amino acids. CDR3 DNA sequence: TGTGCCAGCAGACTAGCGGGAGCCACCCAAGAGACCCAGTACTTC. It is translated as CASRLAGATQETQYF.

This chain links TRBV9 with TRBJ2-5; 8 positions agree with TRBD1. The CDR3 is made up of 15 amino acids. Germline-derived CDR1 and CDR2 are SGDLS and YYNGEE. J gave up 1 base and V 4 bases, and 6 bases lay outside the gene matches. CDR3 coding DNA: TGTGCCAGCAGCCGGGGACAGGACGCCCAAGAGACCCAGTACTTC. Amino acids: CASSRGQDAQETQYF.

This clonotype was detected ten times or more. J is TRBJ1-3 and V is TRBV12-3 or TRBV12-4; the D gene is possibly TRBD1 (6 bases). CDR3 size: 14 residues. Trimming removed 4 bases from V and 5 bases from J, with 12 bases in between. CDR3 sequence reads: CASSSYRERNTIYF. The CDR3 DNA is TGTGCCAGCAGTTCGTACAGGGAGCGAAACACCATATATTTT.

This clonotype was observed at least ten times. This rearrangement joins TRBV6-6 to TRBJ2-7; no definite D call. The germline V gene encodes CDR1 MNHNY and CDR2 SVGAGI (reference sequence). Trimming stripped 8 bases from V and 3 bases from J, with 17 bases between. CDR3 size: 14 residues. CDR3 bases: TGTGCCAGCTCTCAGGAAGGCCGGAGCTACGAGCAGTACTTC. Residues: CASSQEGRSYEQYF.

This clonotype came up many times. The chain employs TRBV10-3 and TRBJ2-7, with a weak D call TRBD1 (5 bases). Germline-derived CDR1 and CDR2 are ENHRY and SYGVKD. The CDR3 is 17 amino acids. V lost 2 bases to trimming and J lost 4 bases, with 21 bases between them. CDR3 protein: CAISEGKRGTRIYEQYF. Here the CDR3 DNA reads TGTGCCATCAGTGAGGGAAAAAGGGGCACGCGGATTTACGAGCAGTACTTC.

The V gene is TRBV5-6, the J gene TRBJ2-3; D not certain. This CDR3 comprises 14 residues. Trimming shortened V by 4 bases and J by 4 bases, and 13 bases separated the two germline ends. The germline V gene has CDR1 SGHDT and CDR2 YYEEEE. CDR3 bases: TGTGCCAGCAGCGGGGTGGGCATCCCAGATACGCAGTATTTT. It translates to CASSGVGIPDTQYF.

This clonotype showed up many times. The CDR3 sequence: CATSRDNKAATYEQYF. In DNA, the CDR3 is TGTGCCACCAGCAGAGATAATAAGGCGGCCACCTACGAGCAGTACTTC. The chain links TRBV15 to TRBJ2-7; no reliable D call. Between the trimmed V and J ends, which lost 0 bases and 2 bases, there was a span of 14 bases. Germline CDR1 LNHNV, CDR2 YYDKDF (reference sequence). This CDR3 region has 16 residues.

For this clonotype: A much larger clone lies a single base off, so this may be a read error. The chain combines TRBV10-1 with TRBJ2-6; TRBD1 might be the D (5 bases). The CDR3 has 15 amino acids. In germline, CDR1 is WNHNN, CDR2 SYGVQD (reference sequence). This CDR3 is CASSDGQPGANVLAF. CDR3 bases: TGCGCCAGCAGTGATGGTCAGCCTGGGGCCAACGTCCTGGCTTTC.

The chain couples TRBV12-3 or TRBV12-4 to TRBJ1-3; D unclear. The germline V and J ends were trimmed by 3 bases and 4 bases, with 16 bases remaining between them. This CDR3 is built from 16 residues. CDR3 in amino acids: CASSLRPRGVGNTIYF. The CDR3, as DNA: TGTGCCAGCAGTTTGCGACCCAGAGGCGTCGGAAACACCATATATTTT.

V and J are TRBV15 and TRBJ1-4; 8 positions match TRBD1. The V gene end was trimmed by 8 bases and the J gene end by 5 bases; junction bases not matched to a gene: 4. Germline-derived CDR1 and CDR2 are LNHNV and YYDKDF (reference sequence). The CDR3 has 13 amino acids. CDR3 residues: CATSRQGNEKLFF. CDR3 in DNA: TGTGCCACCTCTCGACAGGGGAATGAAAAACTGTTTTTT.

The chain recombines TRBV29-1 with TRBJ2-7; 9 bases fit TRBD1. Trimming cost V 6 bases and J 6 bases; bases outside gene matches: 6. The CDR3 sequence is 12 residues long. Germline V lookup: CDR1 SQVTM, CDR2 ANQGSEA. The CDR3 protein is CSVRDRAAEQYF. CDR3 DNA sequence: TGCAGCGTACGGGACAGGGCTGCCGAGCAGTACTTC.

This clonotype was recorded at least ten times. CDR3 residues: CSARDLRTSDSYEQYF. DNA of the CDR3: TGCAGTGCTAGAGATCTGCGGACTAGCGACTCCTACGAGCAGTACTTC. The chain uses TRBV20-1 and TRBJ2-7, with 9 bases fitting TRBD2. The V gene end was trimmed by 0 bases and the J gene end by 0 bases; junction bases not matched to a gene: 6. The CDR3 is 16 residues long. Per germline, CDR1 DFQATT and CDR2 SNEGSKA (reference sequence).

This clonotype appeared many times. The CDR3 sequence is CSARPPRAGDYGYTF. In DNA form, the CDR3 reads TGCAGTGCTAGACCCCCCCGGGCGGGAGACTATGGCTACACCTTC. The V gene is TRBV20-1, the J gene TRBJ1-2; no clear D gene. The CDR3 contains 15 residues. V lost 2 bases to trimming and J lost 3 bases, with 16 bases between them. Germline loops: CDR1 DFQATT, CDR2 SNEGSKA (reference sequence).

V gene TRBV5-8 combines with J gene TRBJ1-1; D may be TRBD1 (6 bases). The germline V and J ends were trimmed by 0 bases and 7 bases, with 13 bases remaining between them. From germline, CDR1 is SGHTS and CDR2 YDEGEE. This CDR3 is 14 amino acids long. The CDR3 DNA reads as TGTGCCAGCAGCTTGGCCAGGGGCTTTGGTGAAGCTTTCTTT. Its protein is CASSLARGFGEAFF.

This clonotype has just a few counts. This chain joins TRBV5-4 and TRBJ2-7; 7 bases fit TRBD1. The CDR3 runs 15 residues. The ends lost 1 base at V and 6 bases at J; junction bases unmatched: 10. Germline lookup yields CDR1 SGHNT and CDR2 YYREEE (reference sequence). CDR3 loop: CASSLKSGQTREQYF. CDR3 bases: TGTGCCAGCAGCTTGAAATCGGGACAGACTCGCGAGCAGTACTTC. The entire variable domain, with the rest obtained from reference TRBV5-4 and TRBJ2-7, is as follows: ETGVTQSPTHLIKTRGQQVTLRCSSQSGHNTVSWYQQALGQGPQFIFQYYREEENGRGNFPPRFSGLQFPNYSSELNVNALELDDSALYLCASSLKSGQTREQYFGPGTRLTVT.

This clonotype was detected only a few times. CDR3 region: CASSDPTSSGEQYF. As DNA, the CDR3 is TGCGCCAGCAGTGATCCGACTAGTTCGGGCGAGCAGTACTTC. The rearrangement links TRBV10-1 to TRBJ2-7, with a possible D match to TRBD2 (6 bases). Germline V gives CDR1 WNHNN, CDR2 SYGVQD (reference sequence). Trimming removed 3 bases at V and 6 bases at J, with 15 bases between. The CDR3 has 14 residues.